Listed below are T cell receptor beta chains from one sample, sequenced in a study of blood T cells in healthy people across ages. Each CDR3 protein is one row after TCRdb ran MiXCR on the 5' RACE reads. The sample yields roughly 1.7 million distinct CDR3 sequences, about 31% seen once. The specimen was blood. The receptors here all came from a young woman in good health. The CDR3 runs from the conserved cysteine through the conserved F or W. A D gene is named only where the DNA matches it firmly. Some rows mark clone size as missing; the rest say once, few, many or name a class of expanded clone.

D gene	V gene	clone size	J gene	CDR3 DNA	CDR3 protein
TRBD1	TRBV7-9	.	TRBJ2-1	TGTGCCAGCAGCATGTCCGGGACAGGGCTGGGTGAGCAGTTCTTC	CASSMSGTGLGEQFF
.	TRBV5-1	.	TRBJ1-5	TGCGCCAGCAGTCGGAGAGGGGGTCAGCCCCAGCATTTT	CASSRRGGQPQHF
.	TRBV7-9	.	TRBJ2-2	TGTGCCAGCAGCTTCATCGTTAAAGCGAACACCGGGGAGCTGTTTTTT	CASSFIVKANTGELFF
TRBD2	TRBV15	.	TRBJ2-7	TGTGCCACCAGCAGAGAACTAGCGGGGGTTTCGGAGCAGTACTTC	CATSRELAGVSEQYF
TRBD2	TRBV20-1	few	TRBJ2-1	TGCAGTGCTAGAGGACGAAGCGGGAGGAGAGAGCAGTTCTTC	CSARGRSGRREQFF
.	TRBV4-1	.	TRBJ2-1	TGCGCCAGCAGCCAAGAGAGGGGGGAGAGATACAATGAGCAGTTCTTC	CASSQERGERYNEQFF
TRBD2	TRBV7-9	.	TRBJ2-3	TGTGCCAGCAGCTTGGCGGGACTAGCAGGGGGAGTGAGGGATACGCAGTATTTT	CASSLAGLAGGVRDTQYF
.	TRBV12-3/TRBV12-4	.	TRBJ2-3	TGTGCCAGCAGTTTCTGCGACAGCACAGATACGCAGTATTTT	CASSFCDSTDTQYF
.	TRBV5-1	.	TRBJ2-1	TGCGCCTGCAGCTTGGCTCCAGGGGCCGGGAATGAGCAGTTCTTC	CACSLAPGAGNEQFF
.	TRBV29-1	.	TRBJ2-3	TGCAGCGTTGACCAGAGGACAGATACGCAGTATTTT	CSVDQRTDTQYF
TRBD2	TRBV20-1	.	TRBJ2-7	TGCAGTGCTACCGGGACTAGCGGACTCTACGAGCAGTACTTC	CSATGTSGLYEQYF
.	TRBV29-1	few	TRBJ2-7	TGCAGCGTTTGGGACCCCTGGGTCGAGCAGTACTTC	CSVWDPWVEQYF
TRBD1	TRBV5-1	.	TRBJ2-5	TGCGCCAGCAGCTCCCAGATCGACAGGGAAGAGACCCAGTACTTC	CASSSQIDREETQYF
TRBD2	TRBV18	.	TRBJ2-3	TGTGCCAGCTCACCCTCAGCGGGGGGGTCGGATACGCAGTATTTT	CASSPSAGGSDTQYF
.	TRBV29-1	many	TRBJ2-7	TGCAGCGTTGAAGGCAGCCCGGACGAGCAGTACTTC	CSVEGSPDEQYF
.	TRBV7-8	once	TRBJ2-1	TGTGCCGGCAGCTTAGCAGCCTACAATGAGCAGTTCTTC	CAGSLAAYNEQFF
.	TRBV27	.	TRBJ1-1	TGTGCCAGCAGTTCGGGCTTTGAGGGCACTGAAGCTTTCTTT	CASSSGFEGTEAFF
.	TRBV5-5	.	TRBJ2-3	TGTGCCAGCAGCTCCCTTCGGGGGGCCGAGTGGACAGATGCGCAGTATTTT	CASSSLRGAEWTDAQYF
.	TRBV10-3	.	TRBJ1-4	TGTGCCATCAGCGAGGGACCGATTAATGAAAAACTGTTTTTT	CAISEGPINEKLFF
TRBD1	TRBV5-6	.	TRBJ2-3	TGTGCCAGCAGCTTGGGGCAGGGGGCGGGTGTGGATACGCAGTATTTT	CASSLGQGAGVDTQYF
.	TRBV7-9	.	TRBJ1-2	TGTGCCAGCAGCCCGGACAGTAGAAATGGCTACACCTTC	CASSPDSRNGYTF
TRBD1	TRBV5-6	.	TRBJ2-7	TGTGCCAGCACCCTTGGGACAGGGTTCTACGAGCAGTACTTC	CASTLGTGFYEQYF
.	TRBV5-5	few	TRBJ1-2	TGTGCCAGCAGCTTGATTATGGGGGGCTATGGCTACACCTTC	CASSLIMGGYGYTF
.	TRBV7-2	few	TRBJ1-2	TGTGCCATCAGCCCGGGACATGGGCATGGCTACACCTTC	CAISPGHGHGYTF
.	TRBV27	.	TRBJ2-7	TGTGCCAGCAGTCTACATCACGTATCCTACGAGCAGTACTTC	CASSLHHVSYEQYF
.	TRBV27	.	TRBJ2-5	TGTGCCGGCAGGCGAGAGTACCAAGAGACCCAGTACTTC	CAGRREYQETQYF
.	TRBV29-1	many	TRBJ2-1	.	CSVVASGAFF
.	TRBV2	.	TRBJ2-3	TGTGCCAGCAAGGGGGGGCAGGGTAGCACAGATACGCAGTATTTT	CASKGGQGSTDTQYF
TRBD1	TRBV7-9	.	TRBJ1-2	TGTGCCAGCAGTAACGAGGACAGGGGAACTTATGGCTACACCTTC	CASSNEDRGTYGYTF
.	TRBV3-1	few	TRBJ1-2	TGTGCCAGCAGCCAGCGGGACTTGGATGGAGGCTACACCTTC	CASSQRDLDGGYTF
TRBD2	TRBV6-5	few	TRBJ2-7	TGTGCCAGCACCTTAAGGAGCGGGACGTACGAGCAGTACTTC	CASTLRSGTYEQYF
TRBD2	TRBV28	.	TRBJ2-7	TGTGCCAGCAGTCCTCGTAGCGGGAGGGCCCCCTACGAGCAGTACTTC	CASSPRSGRAPYEQYF
TRBD2	TRBV15	few	TRBJ2-7	TGTGCCGTCAAGAAGCGGGAGGTATCCGAGCAGTACTTC	CAVKKREVSEQYF
.	TRBV9	.	TRBJ2-1	TGTGCCAGCAGCGCCCACCAGCGGGCCAACAATGAGCAGTTCTTC	CASSAHQRANNEQFF
TRBD1	TRBV20-1	.	TRBJ2-3	TGCAGCCCGAGCAACCCGGGACAGGGATCAGATACGCAGTATTTT	CSPSNPGQGSDTQYF
TRBD2	TRBV5-1	few	TRBJ2-1	TGCGCCAGTCGGCTAGCGGGAGGTGTAAATGAGCAGTTCTTC	CASRLAGGVNEQFF
.	TRBV10-3	.	TRBJ2-5	TGTGCCATCAGTGAGCCGACGTGGGGGGAGACCCAGTACTTC	CAISEPTWGETQYF
.	TRBV4-1	.	TRBJ1-6	TGCGCCAGCAGCTTCCGGGACGACGGACGTTCACCCCTCCACTTT	CASSFRDDGRSPLHF
.	TRBV20-1	few	TRBJ2-5	TGCAGTGCCAAAAGCGGACAAGAGACCCAGTACTTC	CSAKSGQETQYF
.	TRBV5-1	.	TRBJ2-3	TGCGCCAGCAGCTTGGTATGGGTAAGGGCAGATACGCAGTATTTT	CASSLVWVRADTQYF
.	TRBV9	.	TRBJ2-1	TGTGCCAGCAGCGTGAGACCAGGTGAGCAGTTCTTC	CASSVRPGEQFF
.	TRBV5-1	.	TRBJ2-5	TGCGCCAGCAGCTTGTCGGGGGTCATGAGGGAGACCCAGTACTTC	CASSLSGVMRETQYF
TRBD1	TRBV12-3/TRBV12-4	few	TRBJ2-2	TGTGCCAGCAGGGGACAGGGTTATGCCGGGGAGCTGTTTTTT	CASRGQGYAGELFF
TRBD1	TRBV6-4	.	TRBJ1-2	TGTGCCAGCAGTGCCAGGGGGCGAGGCTACACCTTC	CASSARGRGYTF
.	TRBV4-2	few	TRBJ1-1	TGTGCCAGCAGCCAAGACCCCATGGGGGGGTCTGAAGCTTTCTTT	CASSQDPMGGSEAFF
TRBD2	TRBV9	.	TRBJ2-5	TGTGCCAGCAGCGTGTTCGGGAGGTCGGGGGAGACCCAGTACTTC	CASSVFGRSGETQYF
.	TRBV30	.	TRBJ1-1	TGTGCCTGGAAAAGCTATCCAAACACTGAAGCTTTCTTT	CAWKSYPNTEAFF
TRBD2	TRBV9	.	TRBJ2-5	TGTGCCAGCAGCGCTTGGACTAGCGGGGGGGGGCAAGAGACCCAGTACTTC	CASSAWTSGGGQETQYF
.	TRBV6-1	.	TRBJ2-3	TGTGCCAGCAGCGCAGCGGGCCTCTATACTAGCACAGATACGCAGTATTTT	CASSAAGLYTSTDTQYF
TRBD1	TRBV7-6	.	TRBJ2-7	TGTGCCAGCAGCTCCGATCAGGGGGCGCGATCCTACGAGCAGTACTTC	CASSSDQGARSYEQYF
.	TRBV7-9	.	TRBJ2-2	TGTGCCAGCAGCTTAGGTCGCCGCGGCCCGACTTTCACCGGGGAGCTGTTTTTT	CASSLGRRGPTFTGELFF
.	TRBV20-1	few	TRBJ2-5	TGCAGTGCTAGAGAGGCCGGGCTGGAGACCCAGTACTTC	CSAREAGLETQYF
.	TRBV20-1	.	TRBJ2-5	TGCAGTGCTAGTGGCGGGGATCGACCCCAGTACTTC	CSASGGDRPQYF
.	TRBV11-3	few	TRBJ2-4	TGTGCCAGGCGAAGGCCTATTCAGTACTTC	CARRRPIQYF
TRBD2	TRBV11-2	once	TRBJ2-5	TGTGCCAGCAGCTCGCAGCGGGGGGGCCTGGGGTACTTC	CASSSQRGGLGYF
TRBD2	TRBV9	.	TRBJ2-5	TGTGCCAGCAGCCCCCACGTAGGCGGGGGAGGCGAGACCCAGTACTTC	CASSPHVGGGGETQYF
.	TRBV29-1	.	TRBJ2-5	TGCAGCGTCGCAGACGGTCGGGAGACCCAGTACTTC	CSVADGRETQYF
TRBD2	TRBV28	.	TRBJ2-1	TGTGCCAGCAGTAAGCAGAGCGGGAGGATGGACAATGAGCAGTTCTTC	CASSKQSGRMDNEQFF
.	TRBV28	.	TRBJ2-2	TGTGCCAGCAGTTTACATCCAGACACCGGGGAGCTGTTTTTT	CASSLHPDTGELFF
TRBD2	TRBV2	.	TRBJ2-4	TGTGCCAGCCGCCGGGAGGAAAACATTCAGTACTTC	CASRREENIQYF